One sample yielded the 29 T cell receptor beta chains listed below, sequenced in a study of blood T cell repertoires in COVID-19. Profiling relied on immunoSEQ multiplex PCR, and the TCRdb table lists in-frame clones only, not all of them. This sample has about 110,000 clones, with around nine tenths found just once. Sequencing was performed on peripheral blood. The origin of the receptors is a human donor in a cohort sampled during active COVID-19.

This chain connects TRBV5-1 to TRBJ2-5, with TRBD2 identical over 14 bases. V dropped 4 bases and J dropped 7; count of bases not matched to a gene: 12. The CDR3 extends over 17 amino acids. Germline V gene lookup returns CDR1 SGHRS and CDR2 YFSETQ. CDR3 in amino acids: CASSGTSGGPSQGTQYF. The CDR3 DNA reads TGCGCCAGCAGCGGGACTAGCGGGGGACCTTCGCAGGGGACCCAGTACTTC.

The V gene is TRBV18, the J gene TRBJ2-1; TRBD1 aligns across 8 bases. The CDR3 spans 14 residues. With V trimmed by 3 bases and J by 9 bases, 7 bases remained unmatched. In germline, CDR1 is KGHSH, CDR2 LQKENI. The CDR3 loop reads CASSPGIGTGEQFF. The CDR3 DNA is TGTGCCAGCTCACCGGGCATAGGGACAGGTGAGCAGTTCTTC.

This clone has only a few counts. The rearrangement uses TRBV5-4 and TRBJ1-3; 7 bases align to TRBD1. Unmatched junction bases numbered 6, after V lost 4 bases and J lost 2 bases. Per the germline V gene, CDR1 is SGHNT and CDR2 is YYREEE (reference sequence). The CDR3 totals 15 residues. The DNA of the CDR3 is TGTGCCAGCAGCCGAACAGGGGTTGCTGGAAACACCATATATTTT. Amino acid sequence: CASSRTGVAGNTIYF.

This rearrangement joins TRBV5-1 to TRBJ2-5, with TRBD1 matching over 9 bases. Germline CDR1 and CDR2: SGHRS and YFSETQ. The CDR3 is 16 amino acids. V shed 0 bases and J 2 bases; nucleotides not matched to a gene: 5. Here the CDR3 reads CASSLGGTGLQETQYF. CDR3 in DNA: TGCGCCAGCAGCTTGGGGGGGACAGGGCTTCAAGAGACCCAGTACTTC.

The J gene is TRBJ2-1, the V gene TRBV6-4, with D perhaps matching TRBD2 (5 bases). The germline gives CDR1 MRHNA, CDR2 SNTAGT. This CDR3 region has 16 residues. The germline V and J ends were trimmed by 4 bases and 1 base, with 14 bases remaining between them. This CDR3 is CASSAKDSVSYNEQFF. CDR3 DNA: TGTGCCAGCAGTGCCAAGGACTCGGTTTCCTACAATGAGCAGTTCTTC.

The CDR3 coding sequence is TGTGCCAGCAGAAAGACAGGGGATAACACCGGGGAGCTGTTTTTT. Translated: CASRKTGDNTGELFF. This chain uses TRBV6-6 with TRBJ2-2, with 8 bases identical to TRBD1. V gave up 6 bases and J gave up 2 bases; unmatched junction bases: 5. The V gene's germline CDR1 is MNHNY and CDR2 SVGAGI (reference sequence). The CDR3 runs 15 residues.

V and J are TRBV7-2 and TRBJ1-4; D remains unclear. The CDR3 contains 14 residues. In germline, CDR1 is SGHTA, CDR2 FQGNSA. Trimming took 3 bases from V and 6 from J, leaving 11 bases between them. The CDR3 nucleotides are TGTGCCAGCAGCTTTCGGGGTTTTGATGAAAAACTGTTTTTT. Translating it yields CASSFRGFDEKLFF.

The V and J genes are TRBV6-6 and TRBJ1-3, with D perhaps matching TRBD1 (5 bases). Trimming took 5 bases from V and 2 from J, leaving 19 bases between them. Germline V CDR1 and CDR2: MNHNY, SVGAGI (reference sequence). This CDR3 has 17 residues. The CDR3 here is CASSRDLPRVAGNTIYF. The DNA of the CDR3 is TGTGCCAGCAGTCGCGATCTTCCCAGGGTTGCTGGAAACACCATATATTTT.

The rearrangement uses TRBV10-2 and TRBJ2-7; D is unresolved. The CDR3 contains 12 residues. Germline CDR1 is WSHSY and CDR2 is SAAADI. Trimming took off 8 bases at V and 4 bases at J, with 12 bases between the two ends. The CDR3 nucleotides are TGCGCCAGCCGCTCAGGCATTTACGAGCAGTACTTC. Amino acid sequence: CASRSGIYEQYF.

The J gene is TRBJ1-1, the V gene TRBV7-2; the match to TRBD1 covers 7 bases. This CDR3 comprises 14 residues. The V segment lost 0 bases and the J segment 6 bases; nucleotides outside the gene matches: 4. In germline, CDR1 is SGHTA, CDR2 FQGNSA. This CDR3 reads CASSLAQGTAEAFF. In DNA, the CDR3 is TGTGCCAGCAGCTTAGCGCAGGGGACAGCTGAAGCTTTCTTT.

This clone was counted at least ten times. This chain uses TRBV5-8 with TRBJ1-5; D not certain. V was trimmed by 5 bases and J by 2 bases, leaving 14 bases between them. This CDR3 region has 15 residues. CDR1 is SGHTS, CDR2 YDEGEE, per germline. The CDR3 bases are TGTGCCAGCAGTAGTTATACAGTGGGCAATCAGCCCCAGCATTTT. Translated, it gives CASSSYTVGNQPQHF.

The chain uses TRBV5-5 and TRBJ1-5, with TRBD1 matching 8 bases. The CDR3 loop spans 16 amino acids. The junction had 5 bases not matched to a gene; V was cut back by 0 bases and J by 3 bases. Germline V lookup: CDR1 SGHKS, CDR2 YYEKEE (reference sequence). The CDR3 is CASSLAAGGVNQPQHF. The DNA for the CDR3 is TGTGCCAGCAGCTTGGCCGCAGGGGGCGTCAATCAGCCCCAGCATTTT. The full variable domain, rest sourced from reference TRBV5-5 and TRBJ1-5, is DAGVTQSPTHLIKTRGQQVTLRCSPISGHKSVSWYQQVLGQGPQFIFQYYEKEERGRGNFPDRFSARQFPNYSSELNVNALLLGDSALYLCASSLAAGGVNQPQHFGDGTRLSIL.

The chain combines TRBV3-1 (or the pseudogene TRBV3-2) with TRBJ1-1; 10 nucleotides align to TRBD1. The CDR3 totals 14 residues. Losses at the gene ends were 3 bases for V and 4 bases for J; bases not matched to a gene: 2. Looked up from germline, CDR1 is LGHDT and CDR2 is YNNKEL (reference sequence). CDR3 amino acids: CASSQWDRGTEAFF. Here the CDR3 DNA reads TGTGCCAGCAGCCAGTGGGACAGGGGCACTGAAGCTTTCTTT.

In this sample, this clone turned up a few times. The V gene is TRBV18, the J gene TRBJ2-5; 10 bases are shared with TRBD2. The germline V gene has CDR1 KGHSH and CDR2 LQKENI. The CDR3 extends over 16 amino acids. The J segment lost 4 bases and the V segment lost 2 bases, leaving 7 bases of the junction unmatched. The CDR3 spells CASSPNLAGAGETQYF. DNA for the CDR3: TGTGCCAGCTCACCAAATCTAGCGGGAGCGGGAGAGACCCAGTACTTC.

The V and J genes are TRBV3-1 (or the pseudogene TRBV3-2) and TRBJ1-6, with TRBD1 matching 9 bases. The germline CDR1 and CDR2 sequences are LGHDT and YNNKEL (reference sequence). This CDR3 has 16 amino acids. V shed 1 base and J 11 bases; nucleotides not matched to a gene: 9. CDR3 bases: TGTGCCAGCAGCCAAGGCCCGGGACAGGGTGGCGCACCCCTCCACTTT. Protein product: CASSQGPGQGGAPLHF.

CDR3 protein: CASSLIEGAGEQYF. The CDR3, as DNA: TGCGCCAGCAGCTTGATAGAGGGGGCGGGCGAGCAGTACTTC. J is TRBJ2-7 and V is TRBV5-1; 7 bases align to TRBD1. The germline V gene has CDR1 SGHRS and CDR2 YFSETQ. The V segment lost 1 base and the J segment 6 bases; nucleotides outside the gene matches: 7. This CDR3 region has 14 residues.

The chain uses TRBV27 and TRBJ1-1; D possibly corresponds to TRBD1 (5 bases). V was pared by 1 base and J by 1 base, with 10 bases between. The CDR3 is 15 amino acids. Germline CDR1 reads MNHEY; CDR2 reads SMNVEV (reference sequence). This chain's CDR3 is CASSLWPDRNTEAFF. The CDR3 DNA is TGTGCCAGCAGTTTATGGCCTGACAGGAACACTGAAGCTTTCTTT.

The chain employs TRBV19 and TRBJ1-1; no firm D call. This CDR3 has 14 amino acids. V was trimmed by 0 bases and J by 5 bases, leaving 10 bases between them. Germline CDR1 reads LNHDA; CDR2 reads SQIVND (reference sequence). CDR3 DNA: TGTGCCAGTAGTATAGACAGCACGGGGACTGAAGCTTTCTTT. Residues: CASSIDSTGTEAFF.

The J gene is TRBJ1-3, the V gene TRBV9; D gene ambiguous. V lost 5 bases and J 4 bases, leaving 16 bases between the germline ends. The CDR3 has 15 amino acids. Germline CDR1 reads SGDLS; CDR2 reads YYNGEE. CDR3 sequence (DNA): TGTGCCAGCAGTCCTTCGCGGGAGTCGGGAAACACCATATATTTT. The encoded protein is CASSPSRESGNTIYF.

This chain connects TRBV2 to TRBJ1-2; the D gene is possibly TRBD1 (6 bases). The CDR3 has 13 amino acids. The ends were cut back, 6 bases at V and 4 bases at J, with 12 bases in the middle. Germline loops: CDR1 SNHLY, CDR2 FYNNEI. The CDR3 DNA is TGTGCCAGCAGCCTTGACAGGCTCTATGGCTACACCTTC. Translated: CASSLDRLYGYTF.

The chain has TRBV6-5 and TRBJ2-3; D perhaps matches TRBD2 (7 bases). With 0 bases removed from V and 5 bases from J, the gap between germline ends came to 12 bases. This CDR3 region has 15 residues. Germline lookup yields CDR1 MNHEY and CDR2 SVGAGI. Here the CDR3 reads CASSYSGGAGDTQYF. In DNA form, the CDR3 reads TGTGCCAGCAGTTACTCGGGGGGGGCCGGAGATACGCAGTATTTT.

This sequence joins TRBV11-2 and TRBJ1-1; 7 nucleotides match TRBD1. The CDR3 extends over 13 amino acids. Germline trimming cut 5 bases from V and 5 bases from J; bases unmatched to any gene: 5. Germline V gene data show CDR1 as SGHAT and CDR2 as FQNNGV. The CDR3 nucleotides read TGTGCCAGCAGCGGCATGACAGGGACTGAAGCTTTCTTT. This codes for CASSGMTGTEAFF.

The chain uses TRBV6-5 and TRBJ2-4, with D perhaps TRBD1 (5 bases). V lost 0 bases to trimming and J lost 6 bases, with 12 bases between them. CDR1 is MNHEY, CDR2 SVGAGI, per germline. The CDR3 length is 15 residues. The DNA for the CDR3 is TGTGCCAGCAGTTACTCGGTAACTCAGGGAAACATTCAGTACTTC. This translates into CASSYSVTQGNIQYF.

This clone was found once. The rearrangement uses TRBV11-3 and TRBJ2-1; 10 bases match TRBD2. Germline loops: CDR1 SGHNT, CDR2 YENEEA. V shed 5 bases, J shed 10 bases, and the junction held 14 bases outside the gene matches. The CDR3 consists of 16 residues. The chain's CDR3 is CASSPIAGGPPKEQFF. The CDR3 DNA sequence: TGTGCCAGCAGCCCCATAGCGGGAGGTCCACCTAAAGAGCAGTTCTTC.

The chain recombines TRBV7-2 with TRBJ1-3; D perhaps matches TRBD1 (5 bases). Germline V gives CDR1 SGHTA, CDR2 FQGNSA. V was pared by 5 bases and J by 2 bases, with 13 bases between. The CDR3 contains 15 residues. The CDR3 region is CASSRTQGTGNTIYF. The CDR3 DNA follows: TGTGCCAGCAGCCGTACCCAGGGTACTGGAAACACCATATATTTT.

The rearrangement uses TRBV27 and TRBJ2-5; perhaps TRBD1 as D (8 bases). The CDR3 totals 16 residues. Germline lookup yields CDR1 MNHEY and CDR2 SMNVEV (reference sequence). V gave up 5 bases and J gave up 4 bases, with 20 bases separating them. CDR3 in amino acids: CASSGAGQGGRETQYF. The CDR3, as DNA: TGTGCCAGCAGTGGTGCTGGACAGGGAGGGAGAGAGACCCAGTACTTC.

This chain joins TRBV28 and TRBJ2-1; 10 nucleotides match TRBD2. With V trimmed by 6 bases and J by 4 bases, 6 bases remained unmatched. CDR3 length: 15 residues. The germline V gene encodes CDR1 MDHEN and CDR2 SYDVKM. The CDR3 protein is CASSKAGGQYNEQFF. CDR3 bases: TGTGCCAGCAGCAAAGCGGGGGGGCAATACAATGAGCAGTTCTTC.

The chain recombines TRBV18 with TRBJ1-3; the D gene is possibly TRBD1 (6 bases). V lost 10 bases to trimming and J lost 6 bases, with 19 bases between them. Per germline, CDR1 KGHSH and CDR2 LQKENI. This CDR3 contains 14 residues. The CDR3, as DNA: TGTGCCACCTCCCCCTCGGGGGGGCTAAACACCATATATTTT. Translated: CATSPSGGLNTIYF.

This sequence joins TRBV2 and TRBJ1-5; D might be TRBD1 (5 bases). The CDR3 is made up of 13 amino acids. Germline lookup yields CDR1 SNHLY and CDR2 FYNNEI. V lost 7 bases, J lost 7 bases, and 14 bases lay in between. The CDR3 coding sequence is TGTGCCAGCAACCGGGGGACGGGCCAGCCCCAGCATTTT. Its translation is CASNRGTGQPQHF.